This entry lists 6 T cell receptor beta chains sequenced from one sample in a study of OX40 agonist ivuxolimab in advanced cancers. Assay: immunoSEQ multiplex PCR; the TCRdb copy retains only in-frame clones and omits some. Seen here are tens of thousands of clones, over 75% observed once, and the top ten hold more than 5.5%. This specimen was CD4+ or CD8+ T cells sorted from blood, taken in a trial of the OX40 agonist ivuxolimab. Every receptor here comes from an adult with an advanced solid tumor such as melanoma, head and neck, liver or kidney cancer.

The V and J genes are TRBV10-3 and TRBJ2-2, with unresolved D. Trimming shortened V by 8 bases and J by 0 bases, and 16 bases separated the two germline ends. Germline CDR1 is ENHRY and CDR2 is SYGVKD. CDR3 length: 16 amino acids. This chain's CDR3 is CAIGESGSTNTGELFF. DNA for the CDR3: TGTGCCATCGGAGAATCGGGCTCCACGAACACCGGGGAGCTGTTTTTT.

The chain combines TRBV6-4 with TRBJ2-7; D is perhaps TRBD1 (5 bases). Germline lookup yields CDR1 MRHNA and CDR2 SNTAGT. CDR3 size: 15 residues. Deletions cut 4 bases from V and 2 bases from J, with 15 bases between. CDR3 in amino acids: CASSAGPGAAYEQYF. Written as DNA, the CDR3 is TGTGCCAGCAGTGCGGGCCCTGGGGCCGCCTACGAGCAGTACTTC.

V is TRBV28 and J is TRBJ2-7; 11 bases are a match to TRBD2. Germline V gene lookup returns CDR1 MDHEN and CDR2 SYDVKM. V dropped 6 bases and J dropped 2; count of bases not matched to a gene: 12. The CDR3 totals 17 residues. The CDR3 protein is CASSPSEGTSGTYEQYF. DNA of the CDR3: TGTGCCAGCAGCCCCTCAGAAGGGACTAGCGGCACCTACGAGCAGTACTTC.

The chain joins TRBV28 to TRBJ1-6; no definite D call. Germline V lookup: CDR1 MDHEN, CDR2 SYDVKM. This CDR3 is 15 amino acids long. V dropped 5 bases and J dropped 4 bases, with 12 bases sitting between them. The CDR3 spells CASSTPWGYNSPLHF. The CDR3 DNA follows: TGTGCCAGCAGTACCCCTTGGGGTTATAATTCACCCCTCCACTTT.

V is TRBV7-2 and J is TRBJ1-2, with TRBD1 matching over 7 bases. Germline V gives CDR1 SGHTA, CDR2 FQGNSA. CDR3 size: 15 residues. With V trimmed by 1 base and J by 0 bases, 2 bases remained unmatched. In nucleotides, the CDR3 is TGTGCCAGCAGCTTAGGCCAGGGGGCTAACTATGGCTACACCTTC. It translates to CASSLGQGANYGYTF.

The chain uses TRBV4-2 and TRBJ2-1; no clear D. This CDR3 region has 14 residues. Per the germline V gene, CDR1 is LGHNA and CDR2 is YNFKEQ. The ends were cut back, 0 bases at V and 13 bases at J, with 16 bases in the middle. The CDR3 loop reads CASSQDRAFKEQFF. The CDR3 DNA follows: TGTGCCAGCAGCCAAGATAGAGCCTTCAAAGAACAGTTCTTC.